The 2 T cell receptor beta chains in this list originate from one sample, sequenced in a study of post-analysis software for immune sequencing data. The TCR beta cDNA libraries contained unique molecular identifiers. In TCRdb, the PCR reads were re-called with MiXCR into one record per CDR3 protein. The sample yields a few hundred thousand distinct CDR3 sequences, approximately 37% seen once. Study findings and constraints: Five or six TRBV segments were significantly more frequent in patients than in controls. TRBV5-6, TRBV5-1 and TRBV20-1 were among these segments.

Antigens for these TCRs are unknown. The sample consisted of blood. All receptors come from a girl aged 2 to 9 with multiple sclerosis.

The V gene is TRBV7-2, the J gene TRBJ1-2; TRBD1 matches 10 bases. The length of the CDR3 is 15 residues. J was trimmed by 6 bases and V by 5 bases; bases with no gene match: 9. CDR1 SGHTA and CDR2 FQGNSA come from the germline V gene. The CDR3 sequence: CASSKRTGGSHGYTF. In nucleotides, the CDR3 is TGTGCCAGCAGCAAACGGACAGGGGGTAGTCATGGCTACACCTTC. Variable domain in full (rest from reference TRBV7-2 and TRBJ1-2): GAGVSQSPSNKVTEKGKDVELRCDPISGHTALYWYRQSLGQGLEFLIYFQGNSAPDKSGLPSDRFSAERTGGSVSTLTIQRTQQEDSAVYLCASSKRTGGSHGYTFGSGTRLTVV.

This clonotype was counted many times. This chain connects TRBV20-1 to TRBJ2-5; D is uncertain. This CDR3 is 12 amino acids long. Germline CDR1 is DFQATT and CDR2 is SNEGSKA (reference sequence). V was trimmed by 1 base and J by 4 bases, leaving 7 bases between them. Here the CDR3 DNA reads TGCAGTGCTAGAGGTCCCCTAGAGACCCAGTACTTC. Encoded protein: CSARGPLETQYF.